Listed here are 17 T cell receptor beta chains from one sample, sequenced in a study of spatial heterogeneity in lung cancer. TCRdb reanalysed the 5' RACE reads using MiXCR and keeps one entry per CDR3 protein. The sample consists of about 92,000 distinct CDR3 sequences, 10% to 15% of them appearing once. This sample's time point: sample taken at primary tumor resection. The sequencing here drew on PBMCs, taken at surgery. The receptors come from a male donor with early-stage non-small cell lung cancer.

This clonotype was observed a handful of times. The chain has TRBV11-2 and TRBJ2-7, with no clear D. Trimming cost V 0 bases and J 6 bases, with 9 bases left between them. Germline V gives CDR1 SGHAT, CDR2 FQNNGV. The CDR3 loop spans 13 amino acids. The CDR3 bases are TGTGCCAGCAGCTTAGATCGGCAAGGCGAGCAGTACTTC. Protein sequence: CASSLDRQGEQYF.

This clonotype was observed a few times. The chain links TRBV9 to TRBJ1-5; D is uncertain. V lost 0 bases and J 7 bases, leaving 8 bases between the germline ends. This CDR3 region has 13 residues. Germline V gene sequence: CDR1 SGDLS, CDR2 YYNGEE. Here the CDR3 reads CASSVDRFQPQHF. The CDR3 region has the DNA TGTGCCAGCAGCGTAGATCGGTTCCAGCCCCAGCATTTT.

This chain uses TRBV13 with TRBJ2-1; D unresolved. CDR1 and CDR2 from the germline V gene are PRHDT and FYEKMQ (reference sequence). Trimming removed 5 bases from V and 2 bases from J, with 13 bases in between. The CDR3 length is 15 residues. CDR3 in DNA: TGTGCCAGCAGCCGAGACCCAGCTACCTACAATGAGCAGTTCTTC. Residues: CASSRDPATYNEQFF.

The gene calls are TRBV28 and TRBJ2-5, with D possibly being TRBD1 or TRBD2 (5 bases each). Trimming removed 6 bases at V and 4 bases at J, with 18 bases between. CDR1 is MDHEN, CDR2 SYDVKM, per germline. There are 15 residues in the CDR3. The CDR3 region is CASSPGDSEGETQYF. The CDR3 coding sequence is TGTGCCAGCAGCCCCGGTGACAGTGAGGGAGAGACCCAGTACTTC.

The CDR3 DNA reads TGTGCCAGCAGCGCGGACAGGGGGACTGGGGATACGCAGTATTTT. This sequence encodes CASSADRGTGDTQYF. The V and J genes are TRBV27 and TRBJ2-3, with 10 nucleotides matching TRBD1. Looked up from germline, CDR1 is MNHEY and CDR2 is SMNVEV (reference sequence). V trimming: 6 bases; J trimming: 6 bases; junction bases outside the gene matches: 9. CDR3 length equals 15 residues.

CDR3: CASTKYSGTSTIRGNTGELFF. The DNA of the CDR3 is TGTGCCAGCACCAAATATTCCGGGACTAGCACAATAAGGGGGAACACCGGGGAGCTGTTTTTT. V is TRBV27 and J is TRBJ2-2, with TRBD2 matching 9 bases. The CDR3 runs 21 residues. V trimming: 7 bases; J trimming: 1 base; junction bases outside the gene matches: 22. Germline V gives CDR1 MNHEY, CDR2 SMNVEV (reference sequence).

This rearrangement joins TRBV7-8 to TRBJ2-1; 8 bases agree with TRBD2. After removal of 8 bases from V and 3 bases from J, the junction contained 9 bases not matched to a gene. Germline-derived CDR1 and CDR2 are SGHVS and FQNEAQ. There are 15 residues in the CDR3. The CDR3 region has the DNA TGTGCCAGCGAACTCTCGGCGGGAGGCTACAATGAGCAGTTCTTC. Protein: CASELSAGGYNEQFF.

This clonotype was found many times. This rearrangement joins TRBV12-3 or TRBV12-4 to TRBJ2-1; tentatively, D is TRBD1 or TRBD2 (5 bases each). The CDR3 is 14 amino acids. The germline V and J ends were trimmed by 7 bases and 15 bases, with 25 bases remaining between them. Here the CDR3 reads CASTLRDRQVRLFF. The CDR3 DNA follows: TGTGCCAGCACTCTCCGGGACCGTCAGGTTAGGTTGTTCTTC.

The CDR3 protein is CASSLTGGNLKQIEQFF. The CDR3 nucleotides are TGTGCCAGCAGCTTAACTGGTGGGAACCTAAAGCAAATAGAGCAGTTCTTC. The chain joins TRBV7-3 to TRBJ2-1; D is undetermined. The CDR3 extends over 17 amino acids. Trimming removed 0 bases from V and 10 bases from J, with 22 bases in between. Per germline, CDR1 SGHTA and CDR2 FQGTGA. Full variable domain (missing parts from reference TRBV7-3 and TRBJ2-1): GAGVSQTPSNKVTEKGKYVELRCDPISGHTALYWYRQSLGQGPEFLIYFQGTGAADDSGLPNDRFFAVRPEGSVSTLKIQRTERGDSAVYLCASSLTGGNLKQIEQFFGPGTRLTVL.

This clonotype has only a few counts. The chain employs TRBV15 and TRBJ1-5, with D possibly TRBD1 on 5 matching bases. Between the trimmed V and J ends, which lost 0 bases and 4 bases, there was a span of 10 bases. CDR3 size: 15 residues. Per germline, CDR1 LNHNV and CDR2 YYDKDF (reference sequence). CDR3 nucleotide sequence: TGTGCCACCAGCAGAGATCGACAGACTAATCAGCCCCAGCATTTT. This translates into CATSRDRQTNQPQHF.

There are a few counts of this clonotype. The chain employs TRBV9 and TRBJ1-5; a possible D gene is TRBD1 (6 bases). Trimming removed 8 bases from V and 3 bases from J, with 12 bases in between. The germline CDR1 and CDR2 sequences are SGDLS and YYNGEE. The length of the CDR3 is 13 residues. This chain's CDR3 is CARRGVSNQPQHF. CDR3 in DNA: TGTGCCAGAAGGGGGGTATCCAATCAGCCCCAGCATTTT.

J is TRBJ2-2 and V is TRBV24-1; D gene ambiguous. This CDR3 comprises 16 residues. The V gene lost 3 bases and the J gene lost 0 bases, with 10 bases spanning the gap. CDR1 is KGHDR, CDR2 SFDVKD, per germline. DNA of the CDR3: TGTGCCACCAGTGATCCCACACTCGCGAACACCGGGGAGCTGTTTTTT. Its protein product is CATSDPTLANTGELFF.

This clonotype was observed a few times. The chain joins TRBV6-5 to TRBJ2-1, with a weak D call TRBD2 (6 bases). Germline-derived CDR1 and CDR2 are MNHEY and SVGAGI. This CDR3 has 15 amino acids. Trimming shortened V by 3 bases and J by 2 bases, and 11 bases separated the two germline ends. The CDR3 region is CASSYGRQAYNEQFF. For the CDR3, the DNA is TGTGCCAGCAGTTATGGGAGGCAAGCCTACAATGAGCAGTTCTTC.

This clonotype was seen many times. The CDR3 DNA reads as TGCAGTGCTAGAGTTAGAGGGACTAGTTTTGAGCAGTTCTTC. Amino acid sequence: CSARVRGTSFEQFF. This chain uses TRBV20-1 with TRBJ2-1; TRBD2 matches 8 bases. The CDR3 runs 14 residues. The germline V gene has CDR1 DFQATT and CDR2 SNEGSKA (reference sequence). J lost 9 bases, V lost 1 base, and 8 bases had no gene match.

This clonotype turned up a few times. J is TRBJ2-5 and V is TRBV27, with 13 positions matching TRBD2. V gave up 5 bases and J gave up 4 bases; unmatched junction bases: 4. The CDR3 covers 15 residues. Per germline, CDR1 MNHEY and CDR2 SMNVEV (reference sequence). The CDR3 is CASSPTSGGAETQYF. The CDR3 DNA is TGTGCCAGCAGTCCCACTAGCGGGGGGGCAGAGACCCAGTACTTC.

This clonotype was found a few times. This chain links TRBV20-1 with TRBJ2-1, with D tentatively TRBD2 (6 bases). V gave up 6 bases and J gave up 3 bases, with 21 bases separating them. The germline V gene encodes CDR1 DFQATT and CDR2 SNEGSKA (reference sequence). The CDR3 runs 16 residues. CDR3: CSALTRDSAIYNEQFF. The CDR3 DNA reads TGCAGTGCCCTAACCCGGGACTCTGCCATCTACAATGAGCAGTTCTTC.

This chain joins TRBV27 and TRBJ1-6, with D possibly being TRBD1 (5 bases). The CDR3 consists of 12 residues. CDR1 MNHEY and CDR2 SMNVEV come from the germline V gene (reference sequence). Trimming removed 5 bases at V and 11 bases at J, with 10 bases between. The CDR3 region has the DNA TGTGCCAGCAGTCAGGGCCGGCCACCCCTCCACTTT. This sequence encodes CASSQGRPPLHF.